This T cell receptor beta chain was profiled in a study of T cell responses to AZD1222 COVID-19 vaccine (dated by TCRdb to the early 2020s). Looking at the study overall: AZD1222 recipients whose second dose came at about 4 weeks and those whose second dose came at about 12 weeks were combined into one group, since spike-specific TCR depth and breadth did not differ between the two schedules. Trial participants were enrolled by age into 18-55, 56-69 and 70-plus year subgroups, with 148, 28 and 57 TCR-sequenced participants respectively. A total of 230 to 250 trial participants underwent TCR sequencing, of whom 200 to 220 had received two doses of AZD1222 and some 26 had received two doses of the MenACWY control vaccine.

Including cysteine and phenylalanine, the CDR3 has 19 amino acids. Only the CDR3 region is kept as DNA, spanning 57 bases read in frame from base 1. For CDR1 and CDR2, the germline V gene (reference sequence) lists PRHDT and FYEKMQ. V loses 5 bases of germline sequence and J loses 0 bases, and the interval between the two ends is 23 bases. The CDR3 regions of human TCRbeta chains were subjected to immunosequencing. As for the authors' bioinformatics: Repertoire TCRs were checked for matches against a reference library of SARS-CoV-2-specific TCRs that had been generated using the MIRA antigen-specificity platform. Breadth was defined as the fraction of unique TCRs that were SARS-CoV-2-associated, and depth was defined as the fraction of total T cells that were SARS-CoV-2-associated. Using the MIRA data, each spike-specific TCR was assigned both to the spike region to which the TCR was reactive and to a CD4 or CD8 class. Log10-transformed breadth and depth values were compared by one-way ANOVA with Sidak's multiple comparisons tests. TCRdb took over this immuneACCESS table, retaining in-frame rearrangements with V and J assigned. Such tables are incomplete; in checked studies, under half of the missing clones stem from an unresolved V gene, and the remainder is unexplained. V and J calls and clone size are given by that table; D and trimming were obtained from the DNA. The sample records over 150,000 clones, about nine tenths of which are singletons. The ten largest make up approximately 3.1% of the sample.

Details on this clone: The antigen it binds to is not known. Base qualities are not provided; no much larger clone lies one nucleotide away.

This specimen's time point label, interpreted: baseline before first vaccination. Vaccinee samples came from UK trials COV001 and COV002, including a single-blind randomized controlled phase 2/3 trial of AZD1222 (ChAdOx1 nCoV-19) in healthy adults. For TCRbeta chain sequencing, PBMC samples were collected from trial participants at day 0 and at day 28 after the second dose. General conclusions and limits of the study: Most participants were white British and females outnumbered males, and the authors suggested that clonal diversity may have been underestimated. A significant rise in spike-specific TCR breadth and depth was observed after two AZD1222 doses relative to day 0 and relative to MenACWY recipients. Conclusions about previously exposed vaccinees are limited, since just six AZD1222 recipients were seropositive for SARS-CoV-2 at baseline. Nearly half of unique spike-specific TCRs reportedly recognized epitopes outside regions mutated in the B.1.351 and B.1.1.7 variants. The vaccine-associated CD4 TCRs covered the entire spike protein, and the dominant responses fell in regions 160-218 and 743-854. Because no day 14 peak-response samples were available, the repertoires could be characterized only after the peak T cell response. In the small 56-69-year group, the increase in depth fell short of significance, most likely because of low power.

This sequence was found in an adult in good health. Sequences were derived from peripheral blood, sampled on day 0 of AZD1222 vaccination. This receptor chain uses TRBV13 and TRBJ1-5; no D gene can be assigned with confidence. CDR3 protein: CASSPLLAVGERSNQPQHF. Read as DNA, the sequence is TGTGCCAGCAGCCCCCTCCTCGCGGTCGGGGAACGTAGCAATCAGCCCCAGCATTTT.